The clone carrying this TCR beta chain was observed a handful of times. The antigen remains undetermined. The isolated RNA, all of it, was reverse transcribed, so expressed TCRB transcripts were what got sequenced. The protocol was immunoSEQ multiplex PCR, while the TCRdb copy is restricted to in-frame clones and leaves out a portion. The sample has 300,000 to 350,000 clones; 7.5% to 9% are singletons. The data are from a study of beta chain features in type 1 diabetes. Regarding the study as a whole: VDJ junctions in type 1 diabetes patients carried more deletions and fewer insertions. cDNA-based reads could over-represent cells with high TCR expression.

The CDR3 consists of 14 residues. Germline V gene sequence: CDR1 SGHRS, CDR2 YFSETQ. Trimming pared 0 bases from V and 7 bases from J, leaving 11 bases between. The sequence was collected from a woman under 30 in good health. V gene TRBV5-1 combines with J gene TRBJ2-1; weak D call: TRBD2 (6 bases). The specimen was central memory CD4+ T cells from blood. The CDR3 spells CASSLDPSVNEQFF. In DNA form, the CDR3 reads TGCGCCAGCAGCTTGGATCCTAGCGTTAATGAGCAGTTCTTC.